Below, 10 T cell receptor beta chains from the same sample are listed, as sequenced in a study of vaccination and CD4 T cells after COVID-19. Antigens of these TCRs are unknown. Time point in this sample: late sampling 161 to 241 days after vaccination in three convalescent patients. As to treatment: approximately nine-day PBMC culture with coronavirus spike peptide pools or control peptides (ViraFEST assay). Scientists ran DNA taken from cultured CD4+ T cells through the Oncomine TCR Beta short-read assay for sequencing. Each CDR3 protein is one row after TCRdb ran MiXCR on the PCR reads. Altogether some 17,000 distinct CDR3 sequences are present, roughly 56% being singletons, with the ten largest covering around 20%. Sequenced here: CD4+ T cells from blood, cultured in vitro, sampled about 7 months after SARS-CoV-2 vaccination. These receptors came from a human donor who had recovered from COVID-19.

The sample holds a few counts of this clonotype. The chain joins TRBV7-9 to TRBJ1-1, with 8 bases identical to TRBD1. Germline V gene sequence: CDR1 SEHNR, CDR2 FQNEAQ (reference sequence). This CDR3 contains 14 residues. With V trimmed by 2 bases and J by 5 bases, 4 bases remained unmatched. The DNA of the CDR3 is TGTGCCAGCAGCTTACAGGGGGCCTGGACTGAAGCTTTCTTT. It yields the protein CASSLQGAWTEAFF.

V is TRBV2 and J is TRBJ1-5; no clear D gene. The CDR3 is 11 residues long. Germline CDR1 reads SNHLY; CDR2 reads FYNNEI. Trimming shortened V by 8 bases and J by 0 bases, and 2 bases separated the two germline ends. The CDR3 sequence is CASGSNQPQHF. For the CDR3, the DNA is TGTGCCAGCGGTAGCAATCAGCCCCAGCATTTT.

This chain joins TRBV24-1 and TRBJ2-1; possible D gene TRBD2, 5 bases. The ends were cut back, 5 bases at V and 4 bases at J, with 17 bases in the middle. CDR3 size: 16 residues. Germline CDR1 KGHDR, CDR2 SFDVKD. The CDR3 nucleotides are TGTGCCACCAGTGGCATCGACGCGGAGCGGTACAATGAGCAGTTCTTC. It codes for CATSGIDAERYNEQFF.

This clonotype appeared a few times. CDR3 sequence reads: CASSVGLASDTQYF. CDR3 DNA sequence: TGTGCCAGCAGCGTAGGGCTAGCATCAGATACGCAGTATTTT. V and J are TRBV7-9 and TRBJ2-3; D possibly corresponds to TRBD2 (5 bases). The CDR3 totals 14 residues. Per the germline V gene, CDR1 is SEHNR and CDR2 is FQNEAQ (reference sequence). Trimming removed 5 bases from V and 4 bases from J, with 13 bases in between.

The chain couples TRBV4-1 to TRBJ2-7, with 10 bases identical to TRBD1. The germline gives CDR1 MGHRA, CDR2 YSYEKL. This CDR3 is 15 amino acids long. After removal of 3 bases from V and 3 bases from J, the junction contained 5 bases not matched to a gene. CDR3 loop: CASSQSGTGVYEQYF. The CDR3 DNA sequence: TGCGCCAGCAGCCAGTCCGGGACAGGGGTCTACGAGCAGTACTTC.

The V and J genes are TRBV6-1 and TRBJ2-7; 10 bases align to TRBD1. V was pared by 6 bases and J by 7 bases, with 9 bases of the junction left unmatched. The CDR3 consists of 14 residues. CDR1 and CDR2 (germline): MNHNS, SASEGT. The CDR3: CASSPGQGHNEQYF. The CDR3 region has the DNA TGTGCCAGCAGCCCGGGACAGGGGCATAATGAGCAGTACTTC.

This clonotype came up a few times. The CDR3 loop is CASTRQDQETQYF. The CDR3 nucleotides are TGTGCCAGCACCCGACAGGATCAAGAGACCCAGTACTTC. This rearrangement joins TRBV25-1 to TRBJ2-5, with D tentatively TRBD1 (6 bases). The V end lost 7 bases, the J end lost 2 bases, and 11 bases lay between the germline ends. The CDR3 covers 13 residues. Germline CDR1 is MGHDK and CDR2 is SYGVNS.

This clonotype was detected once. This chain joins TRBV7-9 and TRBJ2-2, with a possible D match to TRBD2 (5 bases). This CDR3 is 16 amino acids long. Germline assignment: CDR1 SEHNR and CDR2 FQNEAQ (reference sequence). Trimming cost V 3 bases and J 4 bases, with 15 bases left between them. The CDR3 loop reads CASSFFTRRGTGELFF. CDR3 nucleotides: TGTGCCAGCAGCTTCTTTACCCGACGGGGCACCGGGGAGCTGTTTTTT. Full variable domain (missing parts from reference TRBV7-9 and TRBJ2-2): DTGVSQNPRHKITKRGQNVTFRCDPISEHNRLYWYRQTLGQGPEFLTYFQNEAQLEKSRLLSDRFSAERPKGSFSTLEIQRTEQGDSAMYLCASSFFTRRGTGELFFGEGSRLTVL.

This clonotype was picked up a small number of times. CDR3 nucleotides: TGTGCCAGCAGCTTAGAATGGGACAGCAACACTGAAGCTTTCTTT. Translated: CASSLEWDSNTEAFF. The chain is built from TRBV7-2 and TRBJ1-1, with 7 bases lining up with TRBD1. Germline V lookup: CDR1 SGHTA, CDR2 FQGNSA. V lost 1 base to trimming and J lost 2 bases; unmatched junction nucleotides: 4. The length of the CDR3 is 15 residues.

Only one count was recorded for this clonotype. This sequence joins TRBV6-1 and TRBJ1-1, with a possible D match to TRBD1 (6 bases). V was shortened by 8 bases and J by 1 base, with 23 bases between the two germline ends. The CDR3 totals 17 residues. CDR1 and CDR2 from the germline V gene are MNHNS and SASEGT. CDR3 protein: CASLTWGQGGANTEAFF. The DNA for the CDR3 is TGTGCCAGCCTCACCTGGGGCCAAGGGGGGGCGAACACTGAAGCTTTCTTT.